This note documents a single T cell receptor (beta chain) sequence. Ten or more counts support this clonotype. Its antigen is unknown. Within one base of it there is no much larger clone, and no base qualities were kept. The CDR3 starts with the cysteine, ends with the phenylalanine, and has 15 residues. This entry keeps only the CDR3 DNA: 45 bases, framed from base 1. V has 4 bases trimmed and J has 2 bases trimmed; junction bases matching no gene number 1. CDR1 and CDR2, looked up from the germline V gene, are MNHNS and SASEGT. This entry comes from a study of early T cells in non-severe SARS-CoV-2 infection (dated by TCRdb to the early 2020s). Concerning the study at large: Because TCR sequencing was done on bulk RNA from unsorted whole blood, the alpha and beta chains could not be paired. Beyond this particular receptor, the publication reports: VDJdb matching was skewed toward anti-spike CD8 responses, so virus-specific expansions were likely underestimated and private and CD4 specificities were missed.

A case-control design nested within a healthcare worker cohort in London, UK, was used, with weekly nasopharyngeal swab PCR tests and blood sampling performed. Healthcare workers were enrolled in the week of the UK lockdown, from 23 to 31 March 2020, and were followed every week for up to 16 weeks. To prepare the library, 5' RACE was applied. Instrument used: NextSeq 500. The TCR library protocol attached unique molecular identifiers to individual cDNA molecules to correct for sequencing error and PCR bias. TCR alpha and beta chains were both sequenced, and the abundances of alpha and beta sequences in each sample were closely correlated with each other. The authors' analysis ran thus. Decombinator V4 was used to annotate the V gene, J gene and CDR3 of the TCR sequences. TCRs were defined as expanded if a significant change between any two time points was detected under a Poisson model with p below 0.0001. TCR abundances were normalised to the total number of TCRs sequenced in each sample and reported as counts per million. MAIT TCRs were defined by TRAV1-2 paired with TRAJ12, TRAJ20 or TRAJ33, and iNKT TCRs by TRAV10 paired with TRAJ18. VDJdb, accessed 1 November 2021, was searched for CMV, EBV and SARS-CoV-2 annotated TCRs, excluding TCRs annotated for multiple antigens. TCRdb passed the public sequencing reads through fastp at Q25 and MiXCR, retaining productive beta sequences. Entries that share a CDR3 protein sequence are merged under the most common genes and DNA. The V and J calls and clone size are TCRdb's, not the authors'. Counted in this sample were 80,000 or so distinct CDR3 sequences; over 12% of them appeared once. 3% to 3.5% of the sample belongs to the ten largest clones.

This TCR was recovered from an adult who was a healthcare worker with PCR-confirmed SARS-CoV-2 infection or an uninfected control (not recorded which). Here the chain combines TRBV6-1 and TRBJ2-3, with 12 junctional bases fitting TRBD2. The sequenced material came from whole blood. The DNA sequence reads TGTGCCAGCAGTGGACTAGCGGGAGACACAGATACGCAGTATTTT. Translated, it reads CASSGLAGDTDTQYF.